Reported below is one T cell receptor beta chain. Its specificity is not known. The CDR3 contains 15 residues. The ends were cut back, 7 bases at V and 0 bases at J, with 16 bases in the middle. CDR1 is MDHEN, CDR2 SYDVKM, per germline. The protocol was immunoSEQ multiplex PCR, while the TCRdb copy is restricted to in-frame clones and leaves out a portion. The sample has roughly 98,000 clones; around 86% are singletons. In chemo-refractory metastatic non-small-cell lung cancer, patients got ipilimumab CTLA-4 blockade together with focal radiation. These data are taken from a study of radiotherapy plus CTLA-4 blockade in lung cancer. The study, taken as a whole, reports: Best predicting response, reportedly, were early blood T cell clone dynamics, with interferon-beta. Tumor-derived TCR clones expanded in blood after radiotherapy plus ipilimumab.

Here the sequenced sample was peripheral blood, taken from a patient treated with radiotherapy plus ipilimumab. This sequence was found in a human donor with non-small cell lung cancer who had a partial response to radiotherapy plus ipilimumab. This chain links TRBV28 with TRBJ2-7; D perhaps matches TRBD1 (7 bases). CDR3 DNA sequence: TGTGCCAGCATCCCAGGGGGGAGTAGCTCCTACGAGCAGTACTTC. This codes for CASIPGGSSSYEQYF.